These 5 T cell receptor beta chains were all obtained from the same sample, sequenced in a study of beta chain features in type 1 diabetes. Since all of the isolated RNA was reverse transcribed, expressed TCRB transcripts were what got sequenced. TCRdb keeps only in-frame clones here, not all; method: immunoSEQ multiplex PCR. This table holds approximately 250,000 clones, 9.6% found once. Source material: naive CD4+ T cells from blood. These receptors came from a woman aged 18-29 years in good health.

The chain joins TRBV2 to TRBJ2-7, with D maybe TRBD2 (5 bases). The CDR3 loop spans 14 amino acids. Trimming pared 2 bases from V and 1 base from J, leaving 9 bases between. Per germline, CDR1 SNHLY and CDR2 FYNNEI. The CDR3 sequence: CASSERRMSYEQYF. The CDR3 nucleotides are TGTGCCAGCAGTGAACGGAGGATGTCCTACGAGCAGTACTTC. Full variable domain (missing parts from reference TRBV2 and TRBJ2-7): EPEVTQTPSHQVTQMGQEVILRCVPISNHLYFYWYRQILGQKVEFLVSFYNNEISEKSEIFDDQFSVERPDGSNFTLKIRSTKLEDSAMYFCASSERRMSYEQYFGPGTRLTVT.

There are a few counts of this clone. The chain joins TRBV10-3 to TRBJ1-1; D remains unclear. The CDR3 is 13 residues long. V lost 4 bases and J 2 bases, leaving 8 bases between the germline ends. Germline V lookup: CDR1 ENHRY, CDR2 SYGVKD. The CDR3 DNA is TGTGCCATCAGTGCTAGCGTAAACACTGAAGCTTTCTTT. It yields the protein CAISASVNTEAFF.

The sample holds a few counts of this clone. The gene calls are TRBV14 and TRBJ2-5; D perhaps matches TRBD2 (6 bases). The CDR3 is 15 residues long. Germline V CDR1 and CDR2: SGHDN, FVKESK. Trimming removed 0 bases from V and 5 bases from J, with 13 bases in between. CDR3 amino acids: CASSQDRAAGETQYF. The CDR3 nucleotides read TGTGCCAGCAGCCAAGACAGGGCCGCGGGGGAGACCCAGTACTTC.

This clone was found a few times. This rearrangement joins TRBV27 to TRBJ1-1, with 7 bases aligning to TRBD1. V gave up 8 bases and J gave up 1 base; unmatched junction bases: 7. CDR1 MNHEY and CDR2 SMNVEV come from the germline V gene (reference sequence). The CDR3 contains 14 residues. In DNA form, the CDR3 reads TGTGCCAGCTCAACCCGGACAGGGAACACTGAAGCTTTCTTT. It translates to CASSTRTGNTEAFF.

This clone came up a few times. One junction end does not reproduce the germline sequence, and a read error may be involved. This rearrangement joins TRBV7-7 to TRBJ2-2; D is unresolved. This CDR3 comprises 13 residues. CDR1 and CDR2 (germline): SSHAT, FNYEAQ (reference sequence). As DNA, the CDR3 is TGTGCTAGCAGCTCGATCGAGGCCGGGGAGCTGTTTTTT. Protein sequence: CASSSIEAGELFF.